What follows are 8 T cell receptor beta chains derived from one specimen sequenced in a study of cytomegalovirus exposure and HLA in healthy donors. With 60 Vbeta and 13 Jbeta primers, the PCR was carried out. Libraries were prepared by immunoSEQ multiplex PCR; TCRdb keeps only in-frame clonotypes and omits some of them. This sample yields about 120,000 clones, of which 75% are seen a single time; approximately 3% belongs to the top ten. The sample taken for sequencing was PBMCs. These TCRs come from a woman aged 35 to 49 in good health and CMV-seropositive.

This clone came up once. The chain joins TRBV30 to TRBJ2-5, with D perhaps TRBD2 (5 bases). Trimming pared 0 bases from V and 4 bases from J, leaving 6 bases between. Germline V gene sequence: CDR1 GTSNPN, CDR2 SVGIG (reference sequence). The CDR3 length is 12 residues. CDR3 DNA sequence: TGTGCCTGGAGTGTAAGCGGAGAGACCCAGTACTTC. Translation gives CAWSVSGETQYF.

The rearrangement joins TRBV30 to TRBJ1-1; D possibly corresponds to TRBD1 (6 bases). The ends were cut back, 5 bases at V and 4 bases at J, with 17 bases in the middle. The CDR3 length is 14 residues. CDR1 and CDR2 (germline): GTSNPN, SVGIG (reference sequence). Here the CDR3 reads CAWWGRQGGTEAFF. The CDR3 DNA is TGTGCCTGGTGGGGCCGACAAGGGGGCACTGAAGCTTTCTTT.

The chain joins TRBV14 to TRBJ2-1; TRBD2 matches 13 bases. The V and J ends lost 6 bases and 7 bases, in that order; junction bases with no gene match: 6. Germline-derived CDR1 and CDR2 are SGHDN and FVKESK. The CDR3 spans 15 residues. CDR3 sequence: CASRPTSGRGNEQFF. As DNA, the CDR3 is TGTGCCAGCAGGCCCACTAGCGGGAGGGGAAATGAGCAGTTCTTC.

The chain couples TRBV29-1 to TRBJ2-7; D is perhaps TRBD1 (6 bases). CDR1 and CDR2 from the germline V gene are SQVTM and ANQGSEA. The CDR3 length is 13 residues. V lost 6 bases and J 0 bases, leaving 12 bases between the germline ends. The DNA for the CDR3 is TGCAGCGTGGGGACGGACAGCTCCTACGAGCAGTACTTC. It codes for CSVGTDSSYEQYF.

This chain joins TRBV4-3 and TRBJ1-2; 8 positions agree with TRBD1. Germline V gene data show CDR1 as LGHNA and CDR2 as YSLEER. This CDR3 has 14 residues. V lost 3 bases and J lost 7; bases outside the gene matches: 7. Here the CDR3 DNA reads TGCGCCAGCAGCCAGGAGAACAGGGGGGGTGGCTACACCTTC. Amino acid sequence: CASSQENRGGGYTF.

The rearrangement joins TRBV5-5 to TRBJ2-5; 8 bases are a match to TRBD1. Germline trimming cut 0 bases from V and 5 bases from J; bases unmatched to any gene: 6. CDR1 SGHKS and CDR2 YYEKEE come from the germline V gene (reference sequence). The CDR3 length is 15 residues. CDR3 in DNA: TGTGCCAGCAGCTTGGCGGACAGGGAGATGGAGACCCAGTACTTC. As protein: CASSLADREMETQYF.

This sequence joins TRBV7-2 and TRBJ1-1, with 11 bases identical to TRBD1. J gave up 4 bases and V 2 bases, and 3 bases lay outside the gene matches. The CDR3 is 15 amino acids. Per germline, CDR1 SGHTA and CDR2 FQGNSA. The CDR3 loop is CASSLLGTGGTEAFF. CDR3 nucleotide sequence: TGTGCCAGCAGCTTATTGGGGACAGGGGGCACTGAAGCTTTCTTT.

V and J are TRBV4-1 and TRBJ2-3; weak D call: TRBD1 (5 bases). CDR1 is MGHRA and CDR2 is YSYEKL in the germline V gene. This CDR3 contains 15 residues. V lost 0 bases, J lost 4 bases, and 11 bases lay in between. DNA for the CDR3: TGCGCCAGCAGCCAAGAGCTGCGACAGCCAGATACGCAGTATTTT. The encoded protein is CASSQELRQPDTQYF.